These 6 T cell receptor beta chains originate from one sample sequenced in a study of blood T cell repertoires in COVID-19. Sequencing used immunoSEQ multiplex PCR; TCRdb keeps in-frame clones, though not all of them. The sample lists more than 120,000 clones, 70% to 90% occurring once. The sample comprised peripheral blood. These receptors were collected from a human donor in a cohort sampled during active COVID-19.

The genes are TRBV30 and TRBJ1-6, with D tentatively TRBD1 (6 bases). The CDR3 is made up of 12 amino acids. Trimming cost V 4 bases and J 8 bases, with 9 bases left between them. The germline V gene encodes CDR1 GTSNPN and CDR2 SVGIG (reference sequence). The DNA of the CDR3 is TGTGCCTGGACCGACAGGTATTCACCCCTCCACTTT. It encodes CAWTDRYSPLHF.

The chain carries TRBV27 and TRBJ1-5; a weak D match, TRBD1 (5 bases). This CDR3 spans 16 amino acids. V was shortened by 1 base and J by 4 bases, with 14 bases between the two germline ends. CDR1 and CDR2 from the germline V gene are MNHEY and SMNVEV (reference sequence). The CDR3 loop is CASSLFYSRGNQPQHF. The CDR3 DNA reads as TGTGCCAGCAGTTTATTTTACAGTCGGGGGAATCAGCCCCAGCATTTT.

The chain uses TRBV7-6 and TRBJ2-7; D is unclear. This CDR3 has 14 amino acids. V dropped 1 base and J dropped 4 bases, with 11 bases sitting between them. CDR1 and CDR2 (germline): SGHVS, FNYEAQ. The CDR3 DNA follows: TGTGCCAGCAGCTTAGGCCAGACAAAGTACGAGCAGTACTTC. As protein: CASSLGQTKYEQYF.

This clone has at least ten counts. DNA of the CDR3: TGTGCCAGCAGTTACGGCAGGGAGGGCTATGGCTACACCTTC. The encoded protein is CASSYGREGYGYTF. The rearrangement joins TRBV6-5 to TRBJ1-2, with a weak D call TRBD1 (5 bases). Trimming took 2 bases from V and 4 from J, leaving 11 bases between them. Germline-derived CDR1 and CDR2 are MNHEY and SVGAGI. CDR3 length equals 14 residues.

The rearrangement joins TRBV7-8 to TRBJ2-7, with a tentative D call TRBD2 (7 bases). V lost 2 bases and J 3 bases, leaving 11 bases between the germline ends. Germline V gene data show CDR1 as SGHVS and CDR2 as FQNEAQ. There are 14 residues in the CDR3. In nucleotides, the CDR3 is TGTGCCAGCAGCTTACGGGGGGCCCTCTACGAGCAGTACTTC. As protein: CASSLRGALYEQYF.

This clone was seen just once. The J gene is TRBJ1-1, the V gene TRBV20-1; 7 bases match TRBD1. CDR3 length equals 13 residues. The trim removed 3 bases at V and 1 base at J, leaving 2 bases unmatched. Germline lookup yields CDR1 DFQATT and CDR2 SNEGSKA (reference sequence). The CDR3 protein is CSASQGGNTEAFF. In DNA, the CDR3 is TGCAGTGCTAGTCAGGGGGGGAACACTGAAGCTTTCTTT.